This TCR beta chain came from a study of identical twins (dated by TCRdb to between 2015 and 2016). With regard to the full study: To test whether fetal clonotypes persist, the study used deep sequencing on TCR alpha and beta repertoires from monozygotic twins, unrelated adults of various ages, and cord blood. To rule out contamination, replicate twin experiments were performed at different times with different library preparation protocols.

Results the study describes overall, beyond this receptor: Compared with coincidental sharing between unrelated individuals, out-of-frame TCR alpha sequences shared between twins showed an excess of sequences with low generation probability. Invariant T cells such as MAIT and iNKT could partly confound zero-insertion analyses, though diverse VJ usage argued against this for most clonotypes. A weaker excess of twin sharing was found in beta out-of-frame sequences because the signal-to-noise ratio was lowered by fewer shared sequences. Fewer insertions were carried by abundant cord blood beta clonotypes, a similar but weaker trend appeared in young adult naive repertoires, and no such trend appeared in memory repertoires. Because the same donors could not be followed over many years, the conclusions depended on cross-sectional statistical analysis. In monozygotic twins, recombination models systematically underestimated out-of-frame TCR alpha sharing, but the models matched the sharing seen between unrelated individuals.

All donors were healthy Caucasians. The twin cohort consisted of three pairs of female monozygotic twins, all aged roughly 18 to 30 years. Positive isolation kits from Invitrogen were used to isolate CD4+ and CD8+ T cell populations. Libraries were made using 5' RACE. TCRdb lists the instrument as Illumina HiSeq 2000. A universal primer binding site was introduced by template switching, and a unique molecular identifier was present in the final cDNA, enabling accurate counting of TCR cDNA molecules. Specific primers in the conserved constant-segment region were used to synthesize first-strand cDNA for the TCR alpha and beta chains. To control for contamination, every cDNA library was double barcoded, receiving both a SMART-Mk sample barcode and Illumina barcodes. TruSeq adapter sequences, together with Illumina sample barcodes, were added in two successive PCR steps. The Illumina HiSeq platform was used with custom primers to sequence TCR alpha and beta cDNA libraries. As for the authors' bioinformatics: Raw reads were processed with MiGEC to extract unique molecular identifiers, and MiXCR was used to determine CDR3 positions. Recombination models were inferred per individual with the repgenHMM and IGoR tools using an EM algorithm. Shared clonotype analysis was performed with the tcR package in R, normalizing sharing by the product of cloneset sizes. Out-of-frame nonproductive sequences were analyzed to study raw recombination free of thymic and clonal selection effects. The public sequencing data were trimmed at Q25 with fastp and processed into clonotypes with MiXCR by TCRdb, which kept only in-frame beta chains. Every distinct CDR3 protein forms one entry, paired with its most common genes and DNA. TCRdb's processing, not the authors', yielded these V and J calls. For this sample the table gives 400,000 to 600,000 distinct CDR3 sequences, of which around 24% were detected only once. The ten biggest clones cover approximately 0.48% of the sample.

There are 14 amino acids in the CDR3, from cysteine to phenylalanine inclusive. Left in the record is the CDR3 DNA by itself, 42 bases read in frame from the first base. The trim is 0 bases for V and 2 bases for J, with a gap of 7 bases between the germline ends. The germline V gene yields MNHEY for CDR1 and SVGAGI for CDR2. On this clonotype itself: This clone's antigen is unknown. The sample holds no much larger clone one base away, and base qualities are not on file.

The data were also submitted as part of a second study, on yellow fever vaccine responses in identical twins. The second study reports: According to the authors, in identical twins the way T cells responded to vaccination appeared partly convergent and partly personalized. In identical twins, the study followed T cell clones that responded to the vaccine with precision.

The sequence is built from TRBV6-5 and TRBJ2-5, with no confidently assigned D gene. Sequencing was performed on CD4+ T cells sorted from blood. This sequence was found in a woman between 18 and 29 years old in good health. This receptor carries the CDR3 CASSYSLRQETQYF. The nucleotide sequence reads as follows: TGTGCCAGCAGTTACTCGTTACGTCAAGAGACCCAGTACTTC.